The T cell receptor (beta chain) described here comes from a study of cytomegalovirus exposure and HLA in healthy donors. Points on this clone: Antigen: not known.

60 Vbeta and 13 Jbeta primers were used in PCR. In the source study's methods: Later, an analysis found about 80 million unique TCR beta chains, and about 9.9 million of these were shared. The protocol was immunoSEQ multiplex PCR, while the TCRdb copy is restricted to in-frame clones and leaves out a portion. The DNA gave D and trimming, while V, J and clone size come from that table. The sample contains about 89,000 clones, roughly 80% of which appear only once. General study results and limits: Productive status was seen about 90% or about 30% of the time for most TCR beta V segments in an earlier analysis. Confirmation was obtained in vitro that a few CMV-associated chains are specific for CMV antigens.

This CDR3 has 18 residues. In germline, CDR1 is MGHRA, CDR2 YSYEKL. The ends were cut back, 3 bases at V and 0 bases at J, with 15 bases in the middle. The chain is built from TRBV4-1 and TRBJ1-6; D ambiguous. This sequence was found in a young man in good health and CMV-seronegative. Sequencing input: PBMCs. CDR3 bases: TGCGCCAGCAGCCAGTTCGTCCCAACTAGCTCCTATAATTCACCCCTCCACTTT. This encodes CASSQFVPTSSYNSPLHF.